One and the same sample provided the 8 T cell receptor beta chains below, sequenced in a study of cytomegalovirus exposure and HLA in healthy donors. The PCR employed 60 Vbeta primers together with 13 Jbeta primers. TCRdb's table, derived via immunoSEQ multiplex PCR, lists solely in-frame clones and lacks some. The repertoire holds 250,000 to 350,000 clones, about 80% seen once, with about 0.3% in the top ten. The sequencing input was PBMCs. These receptors all come from a girl under 10 years old in good health and CMV-seronegative.

The chain joins TRBV28 to TRBJ1-3; D is perhaps TRBD1 (5 bases). This CDR3 region has 17 residues. Germline CDR1 is MDHEN and CDR2 is SYDVKM. V was trimmed by 3 bases and J by 1 base, leaving 16 bases between them. The CDR3 reads CASSFQGLGTSGNTIYF. In DNA form, the CDR3 reads TGTGCCAGCAGTTTTCAGGGCCTGGGCACGTCTGGAAACACCATATATTTT.

The chain has TRBV7-8 and TRBJ2-3; D call uncertain. The germline V gene encodes CDR1 SGHVS and CDR2 FQNEAQ. V was cut by 4 bases and J by 5 bases, with 4 bases left in between. The CDR3 extends over 11 amino acids. CDR3 amino acids: CASSSLDTQYF. The CDR3, as DNA: TGTGCCAGCAGCTCATTAGATACGCAGTATTTT.

Only one count was recorded for this clone. The CDR3 sequence is CASRKGTGVGSPLHF. The CDR3 DNA reads TGTGCCAGCAGAAAGGGGACAGGGGTCGGATCACCCCTCCACTTT. The J gene is TRBJ1-6, the V gene TRBV6-6; 10 nucleotides agree with TRBD1. The CDR3 extends over 15 amino acids. J gave up 10 bases and V 6 bases, and 9 bases lay outside the gene matches. Looked up from germline, CDR1 is MNHNY and CDR2 is SVGAGI (reference sequence).

V is TRBV27 and J is TRBJ2-7; 11 bases match TRBD2. Per germline, CDR1 MNHEY and CDR2 SMNVEV (reference sequence). The CDR3 has 16 amino acids. V shed 3 bases, J shed 4 bases, and the junction held 8 bases outside the gene matches. The CDR3 DNA follows: TGTGCCAGCAGTTTTAGCGGGAGGGGGGGAAGGTACGAGCAGTACTTC. It encodes CASSFSGRGGRYEQYF.

The genes are TRBV6-6 and TRBJ1-4; D gene unclear. The CDR3 is made up of 14 amino acids. The germline V and J ends were trimmed by 6 bases and 2 bases, with 10 bases remaining between them. In germline, CDR1 is MNHNY, CDR2 SVGAGI (reference sequence). The CDR3 loop reads CASSTLSTNEKLFF. The DNA of the CDR3 is TGTGCCAGCAGCACCCTGAGTACTAATGAAAAACTGTTTTTT.

The chain uses TRBV10-2 and TRBJ2-7; 8 nucleotides agree with TRBD1. The V gene's germline CDR1 is WSHSY and CDR2 SAAADI. CDR3 length equals 14 residues. The V segment lost 0 bases and the J segment 3 bases; nucleotides outside the gene matches: 1. Here the CDR3 DNA reads TGCGCCAGCAGTGAGTCGGGGACAGGCTACGAGCAGTACTTC. It specifies CASSESGTGYEQYF.

This clone was observed a handful of times. The V call is TRBV2, the J call TRBJ2-7, with 8 bases matching TRBD2. CDR1 is SNHLY and CDR2 is FYNNEI in the germline V gene. The CDR3 sequence is 17 residues long. With 1 base clipped from V and 4 bases from J, the junction kept 12 bases outside the gene matches. CDR3 amino acids: CASSEVASGWVEYEQYF. CDR3 bases: TGTGCCAGCAGTGAAGTGGCTAGCGGGTGGGTGGAGTACGAGCAGTACTTC.

The rearrangement links TRBV9 to TRBJ2-1; TRBD2 matches at 7 bases. Germline V lookup: CDR1 SGDLS, CDR2 YYNGEE. The ends lost 1 base at V and 6 bases at J; junction bases unmatched: 22. CDR3 size: 20 residues. The CDR3 loop reads CASSVFGGSFSRGGGNEQFF. The DNA of the CDR3 is TGTGCCAGCAGCGTATTTGGCGGGAGTTTTTCTCGGGGTGGGGGCAATGAGCAGTTCTTC.